The 6 T cell receptor beta chains given below trace back to one sample, sequenced in a study of beta chain features in type 1 diabetes. Sequencing targeted expressed TCRB transcripts, as all isolated RNA had been reverse transcribed. This table comes from immunoSEQ multiplex PCR, and its TCRdb copy is limited to in-frame clones, with some not included. This sample has 970,000 or so clones, with 15% to 20% found just once. Source material: naive CD4+ T cells from blood. All receptors come from a woman aged 18-29 years in good health.

The chain is built from TRBV29-1 and TRBJ2-3; 10 nucleotides match TRBD2. CDR1 is SQVTM and CDR2 is ANQGSEA in the germline V gene. V lost 6 bases and J lost 3; bases outside the gene matches: 3. This CDR3 comprises 13 residues. The CDR3 bases are TGCAGCGTCTTAGCGGGAGGTACAGATACGCAGTATTTT. Amino acid sequence: CSVLAGGTDTQYF.

The chain uses TRBV18 and TRBJ2-1; perhaps TRBD1 as D (5 bases). V lost 1 base and J lost 5, with 9 bases in between. This CDR3 spans 14 amino acids. Per germline, CDR1 KGHSH and CDR2 LQKENI. The DNA for the CDR3 is TGTGCCAGCTCACCACGGGCCAGGGACAATGAGCAGTTCTTC. As protein: CASSPRARDNEQFF.

V usage is TRBV7-3 and J usage is TRBJ1-1, with 7 bases lining up with TRBD1. With V trimmed by 7 bases and J by 1 base, 27 bases remained unmatched. CDR3 length equals 21 residues. Germline V lookup: CDR1 SGHTA, CDR2 FQGTGA. The DNA for the CDR3 is TGTGCCAGCATCTCGGCAGGGGGGCGATTCGGTTCTCCACGCGGGAACACTGAAGCTTTCTTT. It yields the protein CASISAGGRFGSPRGNTEAFF.

In its sample, this clone was seen a few times. This sequence joins TRBV5-1 and TRBJ2-5; 7 bases agree with TRBD1. V was pared by 0 bases and J by 4 bases, with 15 bases of the junction left unmatched. CDR1 SGHRS and CDR2 YFSETQ come from the germline V gene. The CDR3 contains 18 residues. The CDR3 sequence: CASSLVKGTARVLETQYF. The CDR3 nucleotides are TGCGCCAGCAGCTTGGTAAAGGGGACAGCAAGGGTATTAGAGACCCAGTACTTC.

This clone has just a few counts. One end of the junction varies from germline; a read error may be responsible. The rearrangement uses TRBV6-6 and TRBJ1-1; 8 bases are a match to TRBD1. The length of the CDR3 is 16 residues. Germline assignment: CDR1 MNHNY and CDR2 SVGAGI (reference sequence). The CDR3, as DNA: TGTGCCAGCAGCTACTTGGGGCCGGGACAGGACACTGAAGCTTTCTTT. Its protein is CASSYLGPGQDTEAFF.

The chain is built from TRBV2 and TRBJ2-1; no clear D gene. The CDR3 is 13 residues long. V was shortened by 6 bases and J by 7 bases, with 13 bases between the two germline ends. Per germline, CDR1 SNHLY and CDR2 FYNNEI. The CDR3 DNA reads TGTGCCAGCAGGTCTCCTTTCTCTAATGAGCAGTTCTTC. Translated, it gives CASRSPFSNEQFF.